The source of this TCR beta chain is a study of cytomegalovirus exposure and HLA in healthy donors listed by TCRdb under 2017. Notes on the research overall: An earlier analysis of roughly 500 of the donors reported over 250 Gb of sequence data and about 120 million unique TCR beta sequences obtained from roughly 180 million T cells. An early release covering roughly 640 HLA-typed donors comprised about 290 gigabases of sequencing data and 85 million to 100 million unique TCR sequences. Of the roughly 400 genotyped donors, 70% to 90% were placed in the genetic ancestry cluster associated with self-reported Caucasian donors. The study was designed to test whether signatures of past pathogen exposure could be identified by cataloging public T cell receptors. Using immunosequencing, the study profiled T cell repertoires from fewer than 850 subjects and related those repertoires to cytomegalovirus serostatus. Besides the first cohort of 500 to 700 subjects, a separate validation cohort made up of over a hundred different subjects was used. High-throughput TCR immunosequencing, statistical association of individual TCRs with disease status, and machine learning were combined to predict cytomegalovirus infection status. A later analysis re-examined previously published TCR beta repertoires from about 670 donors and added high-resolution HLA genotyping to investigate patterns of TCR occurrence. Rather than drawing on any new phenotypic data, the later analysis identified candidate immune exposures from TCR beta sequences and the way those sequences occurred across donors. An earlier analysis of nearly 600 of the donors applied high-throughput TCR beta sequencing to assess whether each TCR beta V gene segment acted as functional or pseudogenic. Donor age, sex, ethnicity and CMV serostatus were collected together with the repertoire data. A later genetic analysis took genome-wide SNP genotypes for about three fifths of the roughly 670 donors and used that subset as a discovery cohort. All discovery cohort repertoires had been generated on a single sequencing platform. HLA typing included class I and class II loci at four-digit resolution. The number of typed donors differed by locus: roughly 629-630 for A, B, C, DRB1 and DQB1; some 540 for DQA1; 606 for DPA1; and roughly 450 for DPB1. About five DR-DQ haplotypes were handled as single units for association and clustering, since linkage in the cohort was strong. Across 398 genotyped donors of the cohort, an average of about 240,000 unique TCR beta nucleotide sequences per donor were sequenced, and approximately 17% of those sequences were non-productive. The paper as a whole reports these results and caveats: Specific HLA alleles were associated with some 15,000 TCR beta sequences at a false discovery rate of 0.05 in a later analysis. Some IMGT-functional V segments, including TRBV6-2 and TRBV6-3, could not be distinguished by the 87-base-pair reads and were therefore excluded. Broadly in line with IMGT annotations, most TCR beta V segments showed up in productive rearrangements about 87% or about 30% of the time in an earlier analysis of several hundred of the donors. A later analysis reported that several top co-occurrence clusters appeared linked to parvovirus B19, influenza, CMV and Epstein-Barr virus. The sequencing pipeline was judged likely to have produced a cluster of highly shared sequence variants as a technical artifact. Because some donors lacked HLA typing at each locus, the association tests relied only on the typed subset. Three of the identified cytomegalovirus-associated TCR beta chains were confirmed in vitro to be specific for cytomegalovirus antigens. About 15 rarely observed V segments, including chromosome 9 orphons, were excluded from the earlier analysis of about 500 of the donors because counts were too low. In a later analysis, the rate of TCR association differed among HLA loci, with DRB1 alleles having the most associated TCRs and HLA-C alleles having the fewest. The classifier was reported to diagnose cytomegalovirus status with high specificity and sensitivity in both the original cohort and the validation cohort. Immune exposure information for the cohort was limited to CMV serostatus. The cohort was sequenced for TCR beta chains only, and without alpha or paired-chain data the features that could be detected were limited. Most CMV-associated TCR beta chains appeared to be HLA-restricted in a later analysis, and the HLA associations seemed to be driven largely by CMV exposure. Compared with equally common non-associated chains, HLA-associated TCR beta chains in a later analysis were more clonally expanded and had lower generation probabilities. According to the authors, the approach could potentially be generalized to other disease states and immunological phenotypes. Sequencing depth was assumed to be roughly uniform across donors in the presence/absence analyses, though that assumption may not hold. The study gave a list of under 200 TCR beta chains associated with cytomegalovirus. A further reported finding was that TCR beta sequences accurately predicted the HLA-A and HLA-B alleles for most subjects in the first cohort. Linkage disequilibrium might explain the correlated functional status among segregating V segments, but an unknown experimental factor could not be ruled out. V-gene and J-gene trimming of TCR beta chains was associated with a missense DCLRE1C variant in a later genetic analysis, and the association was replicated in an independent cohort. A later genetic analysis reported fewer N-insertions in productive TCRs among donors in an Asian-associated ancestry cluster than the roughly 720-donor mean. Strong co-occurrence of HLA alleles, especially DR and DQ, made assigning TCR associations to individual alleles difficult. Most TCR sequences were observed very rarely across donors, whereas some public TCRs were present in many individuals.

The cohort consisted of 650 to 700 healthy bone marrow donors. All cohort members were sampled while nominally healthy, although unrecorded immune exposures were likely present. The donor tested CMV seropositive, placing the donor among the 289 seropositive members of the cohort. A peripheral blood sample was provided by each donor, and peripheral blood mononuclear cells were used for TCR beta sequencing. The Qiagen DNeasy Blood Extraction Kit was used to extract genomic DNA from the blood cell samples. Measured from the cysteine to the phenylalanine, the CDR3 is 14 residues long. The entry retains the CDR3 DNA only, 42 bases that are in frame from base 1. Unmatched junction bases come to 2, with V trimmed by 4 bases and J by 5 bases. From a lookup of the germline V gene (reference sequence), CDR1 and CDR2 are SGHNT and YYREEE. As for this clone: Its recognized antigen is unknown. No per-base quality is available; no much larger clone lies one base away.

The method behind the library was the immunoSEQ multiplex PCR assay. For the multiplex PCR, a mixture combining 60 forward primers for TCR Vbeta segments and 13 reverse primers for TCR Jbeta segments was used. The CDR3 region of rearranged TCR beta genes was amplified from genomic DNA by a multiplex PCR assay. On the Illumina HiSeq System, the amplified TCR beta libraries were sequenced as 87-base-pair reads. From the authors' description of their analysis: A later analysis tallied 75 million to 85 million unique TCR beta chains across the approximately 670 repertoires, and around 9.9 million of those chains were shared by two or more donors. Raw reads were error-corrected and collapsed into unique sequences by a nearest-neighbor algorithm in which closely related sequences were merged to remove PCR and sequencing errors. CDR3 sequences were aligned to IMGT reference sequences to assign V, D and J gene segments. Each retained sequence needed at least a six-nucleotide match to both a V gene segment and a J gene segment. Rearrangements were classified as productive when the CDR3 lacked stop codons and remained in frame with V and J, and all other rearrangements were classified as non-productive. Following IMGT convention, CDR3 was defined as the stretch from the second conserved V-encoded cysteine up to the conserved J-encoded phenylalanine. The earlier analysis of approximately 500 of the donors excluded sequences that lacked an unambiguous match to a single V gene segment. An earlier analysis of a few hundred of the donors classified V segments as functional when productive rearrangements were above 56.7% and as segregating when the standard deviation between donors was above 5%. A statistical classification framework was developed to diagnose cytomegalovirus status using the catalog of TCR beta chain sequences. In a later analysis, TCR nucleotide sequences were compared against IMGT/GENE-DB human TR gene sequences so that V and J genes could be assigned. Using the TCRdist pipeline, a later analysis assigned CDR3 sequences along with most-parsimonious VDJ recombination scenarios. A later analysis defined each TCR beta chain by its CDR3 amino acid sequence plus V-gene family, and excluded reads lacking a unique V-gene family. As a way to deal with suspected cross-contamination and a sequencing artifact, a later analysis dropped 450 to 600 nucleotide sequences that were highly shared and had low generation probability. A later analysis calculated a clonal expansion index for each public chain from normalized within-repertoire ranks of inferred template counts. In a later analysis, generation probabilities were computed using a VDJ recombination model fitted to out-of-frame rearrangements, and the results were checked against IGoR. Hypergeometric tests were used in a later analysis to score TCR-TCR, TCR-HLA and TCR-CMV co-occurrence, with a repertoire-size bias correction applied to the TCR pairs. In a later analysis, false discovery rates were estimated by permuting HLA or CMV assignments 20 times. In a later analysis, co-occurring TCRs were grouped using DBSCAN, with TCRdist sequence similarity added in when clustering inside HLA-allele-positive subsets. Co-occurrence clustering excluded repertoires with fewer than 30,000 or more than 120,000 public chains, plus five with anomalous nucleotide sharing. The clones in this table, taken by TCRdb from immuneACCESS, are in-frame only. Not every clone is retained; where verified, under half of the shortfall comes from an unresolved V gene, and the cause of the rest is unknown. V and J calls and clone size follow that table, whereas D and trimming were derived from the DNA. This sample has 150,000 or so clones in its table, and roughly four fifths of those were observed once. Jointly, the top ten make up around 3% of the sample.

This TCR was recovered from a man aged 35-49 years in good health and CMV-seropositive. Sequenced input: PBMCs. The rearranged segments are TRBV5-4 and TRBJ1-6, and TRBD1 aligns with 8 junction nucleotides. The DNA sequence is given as TGTGCCAGCAGCCCGGGACAGGATAATTCACCCCTCCACTTT. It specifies CASSPGQDNSPLHF.